The 23 T cell receptor beta chains below all came from one sample that was sequenced in a study of blood T cell repertoires in COVID-19. The protocol was immunoSEQ multiplex PCR, while the TCRdb copy is restricted to in-frame clones and leaves out a portion. The sample shows about 170,000 clones, around 82% of them seen only once. The source material was peripheral blood. The receptor set was obtained from a woman older than 75 with acute or convalescent COVID-19.

This clone is a singleton in its sample. The chain carries TRBV7-2 and TRBJ1-5, with 7 bases that match TRBD1. V shed 5 bases and J 3 bases; nucleotides not matched to a gene: 4. The germline V gene has CDR1 SGHTA and CDR2 FQGNSA. This CDR3 contains 14 residues. In DNA, the CDR3 is TGTGCCAGCAGCCTACAGGGGATCAATCAGCCCCAGCATTTT. Its protein is CASSLQGINQPQHF.

The chain combines TRBV5-1 with TRBJ1-1, with D possibly being TRBD1 (6 bases). Germline CDR1 is SGHRS and CDR2 is YFSETQ. This CDR3 is built from 14 residues. The V end was cut by 7 bases, the J end by 0 bases, with 13 bases between. The chain's CDR3 is CASASGQMNTEAFF. The CDR3 bases are TGCGCCAGCGCCTCCGGACAGATGAACACTGAAGCTTTCTTT.

The V call is TRBV3-1 (or the pseudogene TRBV3-2), the J call TRBJ2-7; 10 nucleotides match TRBD2. Germline V lookup: CDR1 LGHDT, CDR2 YNNKEL (reference sequence). CDR3 length equals 15 residues. V trimming: 1 base; J trimming: 2 bases; junction bases outside the gene matches: 2. In DNA form, the CDR3 reads TGTGCCAGCAGCCAAGCAAGCGGGGGGGCCTACGAGCAGTACTTC. Its protein product is CASSQASGGAYEQYF.

The chain recombines TRBV9 with TRBJ2-1; 9 bases are shared with TRBD1. This CDR3 has 15 residues. Trimming took 2 bases from V and 1 from J; bases not matched to a gene: 1. Germline lookup yields CDR1 SGDLS and CDR2 YYNGEE. CDR3 sequence (DNA): TGTGCCAGCAGCGTCGACAGGGGGTCCTACAATGAGCAGTTCTTC. It codes for CASSVDRGSYNEQFF.

This rearrangement joins TRBV7-9 to TRBJ2-5, with no clear D. The germline CDR1 and CDR2 sequences are SEHNR and FQNEAQ (reference sequence). The V gene lost 1 base and the J gene lost 5 bases, with 11 bases spanning the gap. This CDR3 has 14 amino acids. The chain's CDR3 is CASSLGALYETQYF. In DNA, the CDR3 is TGTGCCAGCAGCTTAGGGGCCTTGTACGAGACCCAGTACTTC.

The rearrangement joins TRBV6-2 or TRBV6-3 to TRBJ1-6, with TRBD1 as a possible D gene (5 bases). Trimming took 0 bases from V and 8 from J, leaving 14 bases between them. The germline gives CDR1 MNHEY, CDR2 SVGEGT. The CDR3 sequence is 16 residues long. The CDR3 spells CASSYSVSRGDSPLHF. The CDR3 bases are TGTGCCAGCAGTTACTCCGTCTCGCGGGGGGATTCACCCCTCCACTTT.

The rearrangement joins TRBV9 to TRBJ2-2, with 7 nucleotides matching TRBD1. CDR3 size: 16 residues. Looked up from germline, CDR1 is SGDLS and CDR2 is YYNGEE. Trimming took 0 bases from V and 7 from J; bases not matched to a gene: 9. In nucleotides, the CDR3 is TGTGCCAGCAGCGTAGCTATGGGAACAGGGGTCGGGGAGCTGTTTTTT. Translated: CASSVAMGTGVGELFF.

The gene calls are TRBV9 and TRBJ2-7; D perhaps matches TRBD2 (6 bases). Germline loops: CDR1 SGDLS, CDR2 YYNGEE. This CDR3 is built from 14 residues. Trimming took off 4 bases at V and 2 bases at J, with 13 bases between the two ends. CDR3 sequence: CASSPPGGAYEQYF. The CDR3 DNA is TGTGCCAGCAGCCCCCCCGGGGGAGCCTACGAGCAGTACTTC.

This rearrangement joins TRBV6-5 to TRBJ2-2; D perhaps matches TRBD1 (6 bases). The CDR3 sequence is 14 residues long. The germline gives CDR1 MNHEY, CDR2 SVGAGI. V gave up 9 bases and J gave up 6 bases, with 17 bases separating them. CDR3 protein: CASREGDLAGELFF. In DNA, the CDR3 is TGTGCCAGTAGAGAGGGGGATTTGGCCGGGGAGCTGTTTTTT.

The chain employs TRBV28 and TRBJ2-2, with D perhaps matching TRBD1 (5 bases). This CDR3 is 14 amino acids long. Trimming removed 6 bases from V and 5 bases from J, with 13 bases in between. The germline V gene has CDR1 MDHEN and CDR2 SYDVKM. The CDR3 DNA follows: TGTGCCAGCAGGACCTCAGGGTTTACCGGGGAGCTGTTTTTT. Protein sequence: CASRTSGFTGELFF.

The chain is built from TRBV3-1 (or the pseudogene TRBV3-2) and TRBJ1-1, with D uncertain. Germline-derived CDR1 and CDR2 are LGHDT and YNNKEL (reference sequence). This CDR3 contains 16 residues. V was pared by 4 bases and J by 1 base, with 16 bases between. For the CDR3, the DNA is TGTGCCAGCAGCCCCCGGTGGGCCCAAGCGAACACTGAAGCTTTCTTT. This gives the protein CASSPRWAQANTEAFF.

The J gene is TRBJ2-7, the V gene TRBV19, with TRBD1 matching over 7 bases. Trimming removed 4 bases from V and 2 bases from J; junction bases left unmatched: 8. Germline V lookup: CDR1 LNHDA, CDR2 SQIVND (reference sequence). The CDR3 runs to 15 residues. CDR3 protein: CASSSLEGAPYEQYF. The CDR3 nucleotides are TGTGCCAGTAGTAGCCTCGAGGGGGCTCCCTACGAGCAGTACTTC.

This chain links TRBV5-4 with TRBJ2-2; 9 bases agree with TRBD2. CDR1 and CDR2 (germline): SGHNT, YYREEE (reference sequence). The junction had 11 bases not matched to a gene; V was cut back by 4 bases and J by 4 bases. This CDR3 is built from 17 residues. CDR3 region: CASSPMVRGGRTGELFF. The CDR3 nucleotides are TGTGCCAGCAGCCCAATGGTGCGGGGGGGCCGCACCGGGGAGCTGTTTTTT.

V is TRBV5-5 and J is TRBJ1-6, with 9 bases matching TRBD1. Germline V gene lookup returns CDR1 SGHKS and CDR2 YYEKEE (reference sequence). The CDR3 has 19 residues. J lost 0 bases, V lost 1 base, and 8 bases had no gene match. For the CDR3, the DNA is TGTGCCAGCAGCTTGAGAGGGGACAGGGCTAGCTCCTATAATTCACCCCTCCACTTT. It translates to CASSLRGDRASSYNSPLHF.

The DNA for the CDR3 is TGCGCCAGCAGCCCGGTCGTGGGGGGCTACAATGAGCAGTTCTTC. It is translated as CASSPVVGGYNEQFF. V and J are TRBV5-1 and TRBJ2-1; D perhaps matches TRBD2 (6 bases). In germline, CDR1 is SGHRS, CDR2 YFSETQ. V lost 4 bases and J lost 3, with 14 bases in between. The CDR3 is made up of 15 amino acids.

In this sample, this clone turned up a few times. The J gene is TRBJ1-1, the V gene TRBV20-1; D is ambiguous. V was clipped by 1 base and J by 4 bases, with 4 bases between them. Germline CDR1 DFQATT, CDR2 SNEGSKA (reference sequence). The CDR3 has 11 residues. The CDR3 sequence is CSARGSTEAFF. The DNA of the CDR3 is TGCAGTGCTAGAGGGAGCACTGAAGCTTTCTTT.

This chain links TRBV11-2 with TRBJ2-3; D is possibly TRBD1 (5 bases). Germline CDR1 reads SGHAT; CDR2 reads FQNNGV. The CDR3 is 16 residues long. V lost 4 bases and J lost 0, with 14 bases in between. CDR3: CASSSGIDPSTDTQYF. The CDR3 DNA reads as TGTGCCAGCAGCTCAGGGATTGACCCAAGCACAGATACGCAGTATTTT.

The V gene is TRBV19, the J gene TRBJ2-1, with D possibly matching TRBD2 (5 bases). CDR1 LNHDA and CDR2 SQIVND come from the germline V gene (reference sequence). V was clipped by 6 bases and J by 9 bases, with 15 bases between them. The CDR3 sequence is 13 residues long. CDR3 amino acids: CASSPGSFGEQFF. In DNA form, the CDR3 reads TGTGCCAGTAGCCCGGGATCCTTTGGTGAGCAGTTCTTC.

A few counts support this clone. This chain links TRBV6-4 with TRBJ2-7; 7 bases align to TRBD1. The CDR3 runs to 16 residues. From germline, CDR1 is MRHNA and CDR2 SNTAGT. Trimming at V came to 7 bases and at J to 0 bases, leaving 12 bases not matched to a gene. CDR3 coding DNA: TGTGCCAGCAACAAACCCGGGACAGCCCACTCCTACGAGCAGTACTTC. Protein product: CASNKPGTAHSYEQYF.

J is TRBJ1-5 and V is TRBV24-1; TRBD1 matches at 7 bases. The CDR3 consists of 14 residues. V gave up 8 bases and J gave up 2 bases; unmatched junction bases: 5. The germline V gene has CDR1 KGHDR and CDR2 SFDVKD. CDR3 in DNA: TGTGCCACCAAGAATACAGGGGGCAATCAGCCCCAGCATTTT. Its protein is CATKNTGGNQPQHF.

The table lists this clone with a count of one. This chain links TRBV6-6 with TRBJ2-1, with 8 positions matching TRBD2. Germline CDR1 MNHNY, CDR2 SVGAGI (reference sequence). The CDR3 runs 15 residues. Germline trimming cut 7 bases from V and 8 bases from J; bases unmatched to any gene: 13. The CDR3 region is CASTPTGGRGHEQFF. For the CDR3, the DNA is TGTGCCAGCACGCCAACGGGGGGGAGGGGTCATGAGCAGTTCTTC.

This sequence joins TRBV3-1 (or the pseudogene TRBV3-2) and TRBJ2-7; 8 bases map to TRBD1. Per germline, CDR1 LGHDT and CDR2 YNNKEL (reference sequence). The V segment lost 1 base and the J segment 3 bases; nucleotides outside the gene matches: 5. CDR3 length: 15 amino acids. The CDR3, as DNA: TGTGCCAGCAGCCAAGTCTCCGGGACAGGCTACGAGCAGTACTTC. This gives the protein CASSQVSGTGYEQYF.

In the case of this clone: The junction shows a germline mismatch at one end, possibly a read error. The chain has TRBV30 and TRBJ2-7, with 7 bases identical to TRBD1. Germline CDR1 is GTSNPN and CDR2 is SVGIG (reference sequence). The CDR3 has 12 amino acids. CDR3 region: CACINPGTATLF. The CDR3 nucleotides are TGTGCCTGCATAAACCCAGGGACAGCCACACTCTTC.